This T cell receptor (beta chain) originates from a study of blood T cell repertoires in COVID-19. Study-level background: Sample material is recorded as cDNA or gDNA derived from T cells, B-cell-depleted T cells, or PBMCs.

This clone was picked up one time. Trimming removed 4 bases at V and 3 bases at J, with 2 bases between. CDR3 length: 11 residues. Profiled with immunoSEQ multiplex PCR; TCRdb holds only in-frame clones, not every one. The sample records roughly 290,000 clones, just under 85% being singletons. The sequencing input was peripheral blood. V and J are TRBV12-3 or TRBV12-4 and TRBJ2-3; the D is unclear. This clonotype originated in a woman between 45 and 60 years old with active or convalescent COVID-19. CDR3 amino acids: CASSSTDTQYF. The DNA for the CDR3 is TGTGCCAGCAGTTCGACAGATACGCAGTATTTT.